The 15 T cell receptor beta chains listed next were all sequenced from one sample in a study of T cells in women clearing cervical HPV infection. Measured with immunoSEQ multiplex PCR; TCRdb has only the in-frame clones, and not every one. This table holds 18,000 or so clones. The material sequenced was blood buffy coat. All receptors derive from a woman aged 18 to 75 with a cervical HPV16 infection that either progressed to CIN3+ or cleared (not recorded which).

Turning to this clone: The observed sequence ends 3 residues before the CDR3 terminus, with the missing tail filled in from the germline J gene. The genes are TRBV5-1 and TRBJ1-1; 8 nucleotides align to TRBD1. Germline V gene sequence: CDR1 SGHRS, CDR2 YFSETQ. The V and J ends lost 4 bases and 7 bases, in that order; junction bases with no gene match: 9. The CDR3 contains 14 residues. Partial CDR3 DNA: TGCGCCAGCAGCCCGACTCAGGGGGCAGGTGAA. Translated, it gives CASSPTQGAGE. The whole CDR3 protein reads CASSPTQGAGEAFF.

On this clone itself: The CDR3 end is not reached by the read, which stops 3 residues before it; the germline J gene fills it in. V is TRBV19 and J is TRBJ2-4, with 12 positions matching TRBD1. The CDR3 covers 12 residues. Germline-derived CDR1 and CDR2 are LNHDA and SQIVND (reference sequence). CDR3 residues: CASGTGGLDQYF. The DNA read from the CDR3 is TGTGCCAGTGGGACAGGGGGCTTGGAT.

To note about this clone: The CDR3 is cut off 3 residues early in the read; its end comes from the germline J gene. This rearrangement joins TRBV2 to TRBJ2-7, with D perhaps TRBD2 (7 bases). V dropped 2 bases and J dropped 1 base, with 12 bases sitting between them. The CDR3 totals 15 residues. Germline V gene data show CDR1 as SNHLY and CDR2 as FYNNEI. This CDR3 is CASSELEGGSYEQYF. CDR3 DNA, as far as it was read: TGTGCCAGCAGTGAATTGGAGGGGGGGTCCTACGAG.

The CDR3 DNA, read in part, is TGCAGTGCGACACCGACAGGGGCGACCAAAAACATT. As protein: CSATPTGATKNI. The CDR3 in its entirety is CSATPTGATKNIQYF. The gene calls are TRBV20-1 and TRBJ2-4; 8 nucleotides line up with TRBD1. Read coverage stops 3 residues before the CDR3 terminus; the germline J gene supplies the remainder. This CDR3 is 15 amino acids long. Germline values: CDR1 DFQATT, CDR2 SNEGSKA (reference sequence). Trimming took 6 bases from V and 2 from J; bases not matched to a gene: 9.

With regard to this clone: The observed sequence ends 3 residues before the CDR3 terminus, with the missing tail filled in from the germline J gene. The chain combines TRBV5-1 with TRBJ1-1; D unresolved. The ends were cut back, 2 bases at V and 0 bases at J, with 5 bases in the middle. Germline V CDR1 and CDR2: SGHRS, YFSETQ. The CDR3 runs to 13 residues. The part of the CDR3 DNA that was read is TGCGCCAGCAGCTTCAACATGAACACTGAA. This codes for CASSFNMNTE. The whole CDR3 sequence reads CASSFNMNTEAFF.

To note about this clone: Coverage ceases 3 residues before the CDR3 finishes, and the germline J gene fills in the end. This sequence joins TRBV5-4 and TRBJ2-7; TRBD2 agrees at 11 bases. The germline V gene has CDR1 SGHNT and CDR2 YYREEE (reference sequence). The CDR3 consists of 16 residues. The V segment lost 2 bases and the J segment 2 bases; nucleotides outside the gene matches: 6. The CDR3 loop reads CASSFGTSGEPYEQYF. CDR3 bases read: TGTGCCAGCAGCTTTGGGACTAGCGGTGAGCCCTACGAG.

As to this clone: The read falls 3 residues short of the CDR3 end, and the missing part is taken from the germline J gene. The V and J genes are TRBV4-2 and TRBJ2-5, with TRBD1 as a possible D gene (6 bases). Looked up from germline, CDR1 is LGHNA and CDR2 is YNFKEQ. With 4 bases removed from V and 4 bases from J, the gap between germline ends came to 22 bases. This CDR3 has 17 amino acids. This CDR3 reads CASSLTPGHLYRETQYF. CDR3 bases read: TGTGCCAGCAGCCTAACCCCGGGACACCTATACCGAGAGACC.

With regard to this clone: One end of the junction varies from germline; a read error may be responsible. From the germline J gene comes the end of the CDR3, since the read stops 3 residues before it. V and J are TRBV4-2 and TRBJ2-7; 9 positions agree with TRBD2. Germline CDR1 reads LGHNA; CDR2 reads YNFKEQ. CDR3 size: 16 residues. CDR3 protein: CASSQESGLASGEQYF. CDR3 DNA, as far as it was read: TGCGCCAGCAGCCAAGAATCGGGACTAGCTTCTGGCGAG.

Remarks on this clone: The missing CDR3 end, 3 residues past where the read stops, is filled in from the germline J gene. J is TRBJ2-2 and V is TRBV19; D is possibly TRBD1 (6 bases). The CDR3 length is 16 residues. CDR1 and CDR2 from the germline V gene are LNHDA and SQIVND (reference sequence). Trimming removed 1 base at V and 5 bases at J, with 14 bases between. The DNA read from the CDR3 is TGTGCCAGTAGTATAGCGGGAAGAGGGGGAACCGGGGAG. Translating it yields CASSIAGRGGTGE. The CDR3 reads in full as CASSIAGRGGTGELFF.

As regards this clone: The read halts 3 residues ahead of the CDR3 end, with the missing end drawn from the germline J gene. The rearrangement links TRBV6-2 or TRBV6-3 to TRBJ1-2; 8 nucleotides match TRBD1. The germline CDR1 and CDR2 sequences are MNHEY and SVGEGT. The CDR3 loop spans 15 amino acids. J lost 4 bases, V lost 0 bases, and 4 bases had no gene match. This CDR3 is CASSYSTGVGYGYTF. The sequenced CDR3 bases are TGTGCCAGCAGTTACTCGACAGGGGTGGGCTATGGC.

The CDR3 sequence: CAISEWDTINYGYTF. Partial CDR3 DNA: TGTGCCATCAGTGAGTGGGACACTATAAACTATGGC. This sequence joins TRBV10-3 and TRBJ1-2, with a weak D call TRBD1 (6 bases). Read sequence stops 3 residues before the CDR3 end, and the germline J gene provides the missing end. This CDR3 has 15 amino acids. V lost 1 base and J 2 bases, leaving 11 bases between the germline ends. The V gene's germline CDR1 is ENHRY and CDR2 SYGVKD.

A note on this clone: The read is 3 residues too short to cover the CDR3 end, so that end is filled in from the germline J gene. The chain couples TRBV29-1 to TRBJ2-7, with D unclear. The CDR3 loop spans 13 amino acids. With 4 bases removed from V and 2 bases from J, the gap between germline ends came to 12 bases. The germline CDR1 and CDR2 sequences are SQVTM and ANQGSEA. The sequenced part of the CDR3 DNA is TGCAGCGTTGTAAGCTCTACGGCCTACGAG. Its translation is CSVVSSTAYE. The CDR3 in full is CSVVSSTAYEQYF.

Turning to this clone: The sequence runs out 3 residues before the end of the CDR3; the remainder is reconstructed from the germline J gene. The rearrangement joins TRBV5-1 to TRBJ2-3, with 9 bases identical to TRBD2. The CDR3 contains 16 residues. CDR1 and CDR2 from the germline V gene are SGHRS and YFSETQ. V lost 0 bases to trimming and J lost 2 bases; unmatched junction nucleotides: 4. The covered CDR3 bases are TGCGCCAGCAGCTTGGGACTAGCGGACATCACAGATACG. Residues: CASSLGLADITDT. The CDR3 as a whole reads CASSLGLADITDTQYF.

To note about this clone: The read stops 3 residues short of the end of the CDR3; the missing end is completed from the germline J gene. The chain uses TRBV28 and TRBJ1-2, with 7 bases fitting TRBD1. CDR3 length: 17 residues. CDR1 and CDR2 from the germline V gene are MDHEN and SYDVKM. Trimming cost V 6 bases and J 4 bases; bases outside gene matches: 17. CDR3 DNA (partial): TGTGCCAGCAGCCGACAGGGACGAGGTAGTGGGGGCTATGGC. Translation gives CASSRQGRGSGGYG. The complete CDR3 sequence is CASSRQGRGSGGYGYTF.

Points on this clone: The sequenced fragment ends 3 residues before the CDR3 boundary, so the rest is inferred from the germline J gene. V usage is TRBV5-5 and J usage is TRBJ2-5; possible D gene TRBD1, 6 bases. Germline V gene lookup returns CDR1 SGHKS and CDR2 YYEKEE (reference sequence). This CDR3 contains 14 residues. Trimming took off 4 bases at V and 2 bases at J, with 12 bases between the two ends. CDR3 bases read: TGTGCCAGCAGCCCAGGAAGGGGGCAAGAGACC. Translating gives CASSPGRGQET. The whole CDR3 protein reads CASSPGRGQETQYF.